Each of the 10 T cell receptor beta chains below was sequenced from the same sample in a study of beta chain features in type 1 diabetes. The study, taken as a whole, reports: Moderate yet significant TCRB CDR3 shortening was seen in Type 1 diabetes patients in all four CD4+ subsets.

These receptors' antigens are unknown. Sequenced material consisted of expressed TCRB transcripts (all of the isolated RNA was reverse transcribed). Sequenced by immunoSEQ multiplex PCR; TCRdb stores in-frame clones only, minus some. The sample holds 600,000 to 700,000 clones, 13% seen once. What was sequenced was naive CD4+ T cells from blood. These receptors were obtained from a man younger than 35 with type 1 diabetes.

This clone was found a few times. The chain uses TRBV9 and TRBJ1-1; a weak D match, TRBD1 (5 bases). V lost 10 bases and J 1 base, leaving 20 bases between the germline ends. The germline V gene has CDR1 SGDLS and CDR2 YYNGEE. The CDR3 spans 15 residues. The CDR3 here is CAGKAGSGSNTEAFF. CDR3 nucleotides: TGTGCCGGAAAAGCAGGGTCGGGATCGAACACTGAAGCTTTCTTT.

V usage is TRBV7-3 and J usage is TRBJ2-7; D gene uncertain. The V and J ends lost 2 bases and 3 bases respectively, with 11 bases between them. Germline CDR1 reads SGHTA; CDR2 reads FQGTGA. The CDR3 length is 14 residues. The CDR3 nucleotides read TGTGCCAGCAGCTTACCTAGTAACCACTACGAGCAGTACTTC. Protein product: CASSLPSNHYEQYF.

The chain recombines TRBV29-1 with TRBJ1-2; D unresolved. Trimming cost V 8 bases and J 5 bases, with 15 bases left between them. Germline V gene sequence: CDR1 SQVTM, CDR2 ANQGSEA. The CDR3 spans 12 residues. Written as DNA, the CDR3 is TGCAGCTCCATTCGGACTGGGTATGGCTACACCTTC. Its translation is CSSIRTGYGYTF.

The V gene is TRBV5-1, the J gene TRBJ2-5; D perhaps matches TRBD2 (5 bases). The CDR3 totals 14 residues. The germline gives CDR1 SGHRS, CDR2 YFSETQ. With 4 bases removed from V and 2 bases from J, the gap between germline ends came to 12 bases. CDR3 bases: TGCGCCAGCAGCAACCCGACGGGACAAGAGACCCAGTACTTC. Residues: CASSNPTGQETQYF. Full variable domain (rest looked up from reference TRBV5-1 and TRBJ2-5): KAGVTQTPRYLIKTRGQQVTLSCSPISGHRSVSWYQQTPGQGLQFLFEYFSETQRNKGNFPGRFSGRQFSNSRSEMNVSTLELGDSALYLCASSNPTGQETQYFGPGTRLLVL.

As concerns this clone: Other nucleotide sequences from this sample produce the same CDR3. V and J are TRBV7-2 and TRBJ2-3; no clear D. Germline CDR1 SGHTA, CDR2 FQGNSA. The CDR3 loop spans 12 amino acids. V lost 6 bases and J lost 0, with 4 bases in between. CDR3 in amino acids: CASSYSTDTQYF. CDR3 nucleotides: TGTGCCAGCAGTTATAGCACAGATACGCAGTATTTT.

This clone has only one observation. This chain connects TRBV11-2 to TRBJ2-1; 8 nucleotides line up with TRBD1. Trimming took 3 bases from V and 8 from J; bases not matched to a gene: 12. Germline assignment: CDR1 SGHAT and CDR2 FQNNGV. This CDR3 comprises 16 residues. CDR3 protein: CASSFSPDRAVDEQFF. CDR3 nucleotides: TGTGCCAGCAGCTTTTCCCCGGACAGGGCAGTGGATGAGCAGTTCTTC.

This clone has more than one count but fewer than ten. The chain's CDR3 is CSGSRGGNEQYF. Written as DNA, the CDR3 is TGCAGTGGGTCCCGGGGGGGTAACGAGCAGTACTTC. The chain combines TRBV29-1 with TRBJ2-7, with 8 bases that match TRBD2. The germline gives CDR1 SQVTM, CDR2 ANQGSEA. This CDR3 is built from 12 residues.

J is TRBJ2-7 and V is TRBV27; D is unclear. Germline CDR1 reads MNHEY; CDR2 reads SMNVEV (reference sequence). CDR3 size: 14 residues. V was trimmed by 5 bases and J by 0 bases, leaving 11 bases between them. CDR3 in DNA: TGTGCCAGCAGTACAAGTCATATCTCCTACGAGCAGTACTTC. It yields the protein CASSTSHISYEQYF.

This clone was seen a few times. The CDR3 region has the DNA TGTGCCATCAGTGAGCCCGACAGGGGGCCGGCTGGCTACACCTTC. Translating gives CAISEPDRGPAGYTF. The genes are TRBV10-3 and TRBJ1-2; 10 bases line up with TRBD1. The V and J ends lost 2 bases and 7 bases, in that order; junction bases with no gene match: 7. CDR1 is ENHRY and CDR2 is SYGVKD in the germline V gene. The CDR3 contains 15 residues.

Points on this clone: This sample also contains other DNA sequences that code for the same CDR3. This rearrangement joins TRBV18 to TRBJ1-1; the match to TRBD1 covers 10 bases. The V gene's germline CDR1 is KGHSH and CDR2 LQKENI. V was clipped by 3 bases and J by 5 bases; unmatched bases: 0. CDR3 length equals 13 residues. The CDR3 reads CASSPGQGTEAFF. The CDR3 DNA follows: TGTGCCAGCTCACCGGGACAGGGGACTGAAGCTTTCTTT.